These 9 T cell receptor beta chains came from one sample sequenced in a study of blood T cells in healthy people across ages. Then a second PCR, running about 7 to 11 cycles, was carried out with a sample-barcoded 5' primer and a J-beta primer mix. TCRdb itself ran the 5' RACE reads through MiXCR, one entry per CDR3 protein. The data show just under 550,000 distinct CDR3 sequences, around 24% seen once. These data were also filed under a second study, of T cells of mothers and their children.

Sequenced input: blood. All receptors come from a boy aged 10-17 years in good health.

CDR3 nucleotide sequence: TGCGCCAGCAGCTTGGCTGGTTCAGCGGGGGGGCTGGGAGAGACCCAGTACTTC. It specifies CASSLAGSAGGLGETQYF. V gene TRBV5-1 combines with J gene TRBJ2-5; the match to TRBD2 covers 10 bases. This CDR3 comprises 18 residues. V shed 0 bases, J shed 4 bases, and the junction held 12 bases outside the gene matches. Germline CDR1 reads SGHRS; CDR2 reads YFSETQ.

This clonotype has more than one count but fewer than ten. This rearrangement joins TRBV7-9 to TRBJ2-5; TRBD2 might be the D (8 bases). The assigned J gene may be wrong: the sequence end matches TRBJ2-7 better. CDR3 length: 14 residues. Germline V gene sequence: CDR1 SEHNR, CDR2 FQNEAQ (reference sequence). DNA of the CDR3: TGTGCCAGCAGCTCTGGGACTAGGGGGCACGAGCAGTACTTC. Residues: CASSSGTRGHEQYF.

J is TRBJ2-1 and V is TRBV13, with 11 bases that match TRBD2. This CDR3 spans 17 amino acids. Germline V CDR1 and CDR2: PRHDT, FYEKMQ (reference sequence). Losses at the gene ends were 5 bases for V and 0 bases for J; bases not matched to a gene: 6. CDR3 bases: TGTGCCAGCAGCCGGCCGGGACTAGCGGTCTCCTACAATGAGCAGTTCTTC. Translation: CASSRPGLAVSYNEQFF.

This clonotype was counted only a few times. The genes are TRBV3-1 and TRBJ1-1; D is perhaps TRBD1 (5 bases). Germline lookup yields CDR1 LGHDT and CDR2 YNNKEL (reference sequence). The CDR3 totals 14 residues. V dropped 4 bases and J dropped 1 base, with 10 bases sitting between them. CDR3 in DNA: TGTGCCAGCAGCCCCTGGGGGGAGAACACTGAAGCTTTCTTT. Its translation: CASSPWGENTEAFF.

The V call is TRBV10-3, the J call TRBJ2-5; D is perhaps TRBD1 (5 bases). Trimming removed 4 bases at V and 4 bases at J, with 10 bases between. This CDR3 region has 13 residues. In germline, CDR1 is ENHRY, CDR2 SYGVKD. CDR3 protein: CAISGGHGETQYF. The CDR3 DNA is TGTGCCATCAGTGGAGGACACGGAGAGACCCAGTACTTC.

This clonotype was found a few times. The junction departs from germline at one end; a sequencing error may be responsible. The chain joins TRBV6-6 to TRBJ2-3; D is perhaps TRBD1 (5 bases). There are 15 residues in the CDR3. Looked up from germline, CDR1 is MNHNY and CDR2 is SVGAGI (reference sequence). The CDR3 sequence is CASRPQIPLTGTQYF. As DNA, the CDR3 is TGTGCCAGCAGACCACAGATCCCCTTAACAGGTACGCAGTATTTT.

This clonotype showed up just a few times. This sequence joins TRBV7-2 and TRBJ2-5; the D call may be TRBD1 or TRBD2 (5 bases each). Germline V CDR1 and CDR2: SGHTA, FQGNSA. V lost 4 bases, J lost 9 bases, and 15 bases lay in between. The CDR3 sequence is 13 residues long. For the CDR3, the DNA is TGTGCCAGCAGCTCTGGGACCTTCTTGGCCCAGTACTTC. Encoded protein: CASSSGTFLAQYF.

This clonotype was seen at least ten times. The chain joins TRBV18 to TRBJ2-5; D not certain. Germline lookup yields CDR1 KGHSH and CDR2 LQKENI. The ends were cut back, 4 bases at V and 5 bases at J, with 14 bases in the middle. CDR3 length: 14 residues. CDR3 coding DNA: TGTGCCAGCTCACTCACCCCTCTCCGGGAGACCCAGTACTTC. Its translation: CASSLTPLRETQYF. Supplemented by reference TRBV18 and TRBJ2-5, the full variable domain reads NAGVMQNPRHLVRRRGQEARLRCSPMKGHSHVYWYRQLPEEGLKFMVYLQKENIIDESGMPKERFSAEFPKEGPSILRIQQVVRGDSAAYFCASSLTPLRETQYFGPGTRLLVL.

V is TRBV29-1 and J is TRBJ2-5; D not certain. The CDR3 spans 12 residues. Trimming left V 4 bases short and J 3 bases short, with 9 bases between. Germline V gene lookup returns CDR1 SQVTM and CDR2 ANQGSEA. The chain's CDR3 is CSVGNSEETQYF. In nucleotides, the CDR3 is TGCAGCGTTGGAAACAGCGAAGAGACCCAGTACTTC.